The 17 T cell receptor beta chains below were found in one sample sequenced in a study of blood T cell repertoires in COVID-19. Method: immunoSEQ multiplex PCR; TCRdb's copy keeps in-frame clones and lacks some. Of approximately 440,000 clones in the sample, around 90% were seen once. The specimen was PBMCs or T cells enriched from blood (not recorded which). The source of these receptors is a woman younger than 35 who had recovered from COVID-19.

The chain is built from TRBV18 and TRBJ2-7, with D uncertain. This CDR3 region has 12 residues. CDR1 is KGHSH, CDR2 LQKENI, per germline. The germline V and J ends were trimmed by 3 bases and 7 bases, with 10 bases remaining between them. As DNA, the CDR3 is TGTGCCAGCTCACCGAGGATGGGTGAGCAGTACTTC. It is translated as CASSPRMGEQYF.

This clone came up a few times. The CDR3 loop is CASSYAGQSRGTEAFF. CDR3 coding DNA: TGTGCCAGCAGTTACGCGGGACAGTCTCGGGGAACTGAAGCTTTCTTT. This chain connects TRBV6-5 to TRBJ1-1; 7 bases are a match to TRBD1. The trim removed 2 bases at V and 5 bases at J, leaving 11 bases unmatched. This CDR3 contains 16 residues. CDR1 is MNHEY and CDR2 is SVGAGI in the germline V gene.

The genes are TRBV5-1 and TRBJ1-6; 10 nucleotides match TRBD1. The CDR3 contains 15 residues. Trimming cost V 4 bases and J 10 bases; bases outside gene matches: 8. The V gene's germline CDR1 is SGHRS and CDR2 YFSETQ. CDR3 bases: TGCGCCAGCAGCCCGGACAGGGGGAAAGACTCACCCCTCCACTTT. This codes for CASSPDRGKDSPLHF.

This clone was counted a few times. V gene TRBV6-5 combines with J gene TRBJ2-7; D is perhaps TRBD1 (5 bases). This CDR3 comprises 14 residues. V shed 6 bases and J shed 4 bases, with 16 bases lying between them. Per the germline V gene, CDR1 is MNHEY and CDR2 is SVGAGI. The CDR3 region has the DNA TGTGCCAGCAGGTACGTAGGGGCACGGTACGAGCAGTACTTC. As protein: CASRYVGARYEQYF.

The chain is built from TRBV24-1 and TRBJ1-2; D might be TRBD1 (5 bases). V lost 9 bases, J lost 6 bases, and 19 bases lay in between. Germline CDR1 and CDR2: KGHDR and SFDVKD. The CDR3 spans 14 residues. Here the CDR3 reads CATSPGAGGDGYTF. DNA for the CDR3: TGTGCCACCTCCCCCGGGGCGGGAGGTGATGGCTACACCTTC.

The chain links TRBV6-5 to TRBJ1-2; D gene unclear. The CDR3 covers 14 residues. The germline V and J ends were trimmed by 2 bases and 6 bases, with 13 bases remaining between them. CDR1 and CDR2 from the germline V gene are MNHEY and SVGAGI. This CDR3 is CASSYPTESDGYTF. The CDR3 DNA reads as TGTGCCAGCAGTTACCCGACTGAATCAGATGGCTACACCTTC.

This chain uses TRBV11-1 with TRBJ2-3; weak D call: TRBD2 (6 bases). CDR1 is SGHAT and CDR2 is FQDESV in the germline V gene (reference sequence). V was shortened by 4 bases and J by 0 bases, with 8 bases between the two germline ends. The CDR3 has 14 amino acids. As DNA, the CDR3 is TGTGCCAGCAGCTCCCGGGAGAGCACAGATACGCAGTATTTT. As protein: CASSSRESTDTQYF. The full variable domain, with the rest looked up from reference TRBV11-1 and TRBJ2-3, is EAEVAQSPRYKITEKSQAVAFWCDPISGHATLYWYRQILGQGPELLVQFQDESVVDDSQLPKDRFSAERLKGVDSTLKIQPAELGDSAMYLCASSSRESTDTQYFGPGTRLTVL.

This chain uses TRBV30 with TRBJ2-5; D might be TRBD2 (7 bases). The CDR3 is made up of 15 amino acids. Trimming left V 1 base short and J 4 bases short, with 16 bases between. From germline, CDR1 is GTSNPN and CDR2 SVGIG (reference sequence). CDR3 region: CAWSDVGGPRETQYF. CDR3 sequence (DNA): TGTGCCTGGAGTGACGTGGGGGGGCCGAGAGAGACCCAGTACTTC. Looking up the rest from reference TRBV30 and TRBJ2-5 gives the full variable domain: SQTIHQWPATLVQPVGSPLSLECTVEGTSNPNLYWYRQAAGRGLQLLFYSVGIGQISSEVPQNLSASRPQDRQFILSSKKLLLSDSGFYLCAWSDVGGPRETQYFGPGTRLLVL.

The chain recombines TRBV27 with TRBJ1-1, with D maybe TRBD1 (5 bases). Trimming removed 8 bases at V and 0 bases at J, with 19 bases between. The CDR3 sequence is 16 residues long. The V gene's germline CDR1 is MNHEY and CDR2 SMNVEV (reference sequence). CDR3 bases: TGTGCCAGCTTCCCACGGGCAGGGAAGCTGAACACTGAAGCTTTCTTT. This gives the protein CASFPRAGKLNTEAFF.

V and J are TRBV12-3 or TRBV12-4 and TRBJ2-5; 7 bases line up with TRBD1. Trimming removed 3 bases from V and 7 bases from J; junction bases left unmatched: 5. The CDR3 contains 13 residues. The CDR3, as DNA: TGTGCCAGCAGTTTGGACAGGCCCGGGACCCAGTACTTC. Amino acid sequence: CASSLDRPGTQYF.

This clone has only a few counts. The V call is TRBV4-1, the J call TRBJ2-1; D is perhaps TRBD1 (6 bases). Germline values: CDR1 MGHRA, CDR2 YSYEKL. This CDR3 has 12 amino acids. V was pared by 3 bases and J by 9 bases, with 9 bases between. CDR3 residues: CASSQTGSEQFF. DNA of the CDR3: TGCGCCAGCAGCCAGACAGGCAGTGAGCAGTTCTTC.

The chain links TRBV28 to TRBJ1-1, with 9 bases matching TRBD1. CDR3 length: 13 amino acids. The V and J ends lost 10 bases and 4 bases, in that order; junction bases with no gene match: 7. From germline, CDR1 is MDHEN and CDR2 SYDVKM. This CDR3 is CAIQGQGATEAFF. DNA of the CDR3: TGTGCCATCCAGGGACAGGGAGCCACTGAAGCTTTCTTT.

This chain connects TRBV3-1 (or the pseudogene TRBV3-2) to TRBJ2-5, with TRBD1 matching over 7 bases. V lost 4 bases and J lost 5; bases outside the gene matches: 10. From germline, CDR1 is LGHDT and CDR2 YNNKEL (reference sequence). The CDR3 totals 15 residues. The CDR3 here is CASSPPGGRGETQYF. The CDR3 region has the DNA TGTGCCAGCAGCCCGCCAGGGGGACGCGGGGAGACCCAGTACTTC.

This clone was counted a few times. The chain employs TRBV12-5 and TRBJ2-1; 11 nucleotides match TRBD2. The CDR3 is 15 amino acids. Losses at the gene ends were 6 bases for V and 4 bases for J; bases not matched to a gene: 5. Germline-derived CDR1 and CDR2 are LGHNT and FRNRAP. CDR3 in DNA: TGTGCTAGTGGCTCGGGACTAGCGGCTTACAATGAGCAGTTCTTC. This encodes CASGSGLAAYNEQFF.

This clone appeared once. This chain uses TRBV6-2 or TRBV6-3 with TRBJ1-1; a weak D match, TRBD1 (6 bases). Germline CDR1 is MNHEY and CDR2 is SVGEGT. V was cut by 2 bases and J by 1 base, with 17 bases left in between. This CDR3 is built from 17 residues. The CDR3 loop reads CASSYTANRAWNTEAFF. The CDR3 nucleotides read TGTGCCAGCAGTTACACCGCCAACAGGGCCTGGAACACTGAAGCTTTCTTT.

This clone has a single count. The chain recombines TRBV28 with TRBJ2-2, with 9 bases matching TRBD1. Germline loops: CDR1 MDHEN, CDR2 SYDVKM. After removal of 10 bases from V and 2 bases from J, the junction contained 17 bases not matched to a gene. The CDR3 extends over 18 amino acids. The CDR3 reads CATTPGQGHAINTGELFF. DNA of the CDR3: TGTGCCACCACTCCGGGACAGGGACACGCAATAAACACCGGGGAGCTGTTTTTT.

This chain joins TRBV7-9 and TRBJ2-2; the match to TRBD2 covers 10 bases. V trimming: 5 bases; J trimming: 2 bases; junction bases outside the gene matches: 2. Germline loops: CDR1 SEHNR, CDR2 FQNEAQ (reference sequence). The CDR3 runs to 15 residues. The CDR3 sequence is CASSPSGGNTGELFF. CDR3 DNA sequence: TGTGCCAGCAGCCCTAGCGGGGGAAACACCGGGGAGCTGTTTTTT.